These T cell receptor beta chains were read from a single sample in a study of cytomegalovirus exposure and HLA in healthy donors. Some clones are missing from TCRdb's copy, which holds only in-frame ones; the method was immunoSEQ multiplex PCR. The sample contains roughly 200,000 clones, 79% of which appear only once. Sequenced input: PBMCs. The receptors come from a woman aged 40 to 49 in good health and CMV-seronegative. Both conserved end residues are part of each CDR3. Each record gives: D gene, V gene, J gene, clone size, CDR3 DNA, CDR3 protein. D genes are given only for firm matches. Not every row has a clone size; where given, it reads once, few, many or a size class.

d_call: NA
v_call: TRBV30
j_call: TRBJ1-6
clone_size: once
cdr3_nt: TGTGCCTGGAGTACTGACAGGAGCTTAGGCGCACCCCTCCACTTT
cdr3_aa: CAWSTDRSLGAPLHF

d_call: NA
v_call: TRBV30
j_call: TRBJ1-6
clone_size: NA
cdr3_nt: TGTGCCTGGGATGCAGGGGTACGTTCACCCCTCCACTTT
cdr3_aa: CAWDAGVRSPLHF

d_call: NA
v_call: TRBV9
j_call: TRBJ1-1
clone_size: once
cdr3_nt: TGTGCCAGCGGCCAGGGGACATATAACACTGAAGCTTTCTTT
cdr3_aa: CASGQGTYNTEAFF

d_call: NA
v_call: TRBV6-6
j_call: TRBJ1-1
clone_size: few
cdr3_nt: TGTGCCAGCAGTTACTCTGACAGGTTAGGGACTGAAGCTTTCTTT
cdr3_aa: CASSYSDRLGTEAFF

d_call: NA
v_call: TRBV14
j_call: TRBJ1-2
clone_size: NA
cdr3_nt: TGTGCCAGCAGCCAAGATCCCGTCCGGAACTATGGCTACACCTTC
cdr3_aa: CASSQDPVRNYGYTF

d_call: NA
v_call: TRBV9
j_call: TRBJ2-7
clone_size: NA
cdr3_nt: TGTGCCAGCAGCGTAGGGGCAGCTCGGTCATACGAGCAGTACTTC
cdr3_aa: CASSVGAARSYEQYF

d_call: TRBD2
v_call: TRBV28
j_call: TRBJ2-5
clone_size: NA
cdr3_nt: TGTGCCAGCAGTTTCCAAGCGGGGGAAGGGACCCAGTACTTC
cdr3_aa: CASSFQAGEGTQYF

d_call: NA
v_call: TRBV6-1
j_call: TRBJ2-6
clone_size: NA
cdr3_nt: TGTGCCAGCAGTGGGACAGAAGGAGTGGGAGCGACTGGGGCCAACGTCCTGACTTTC
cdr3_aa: CASSGTEGVGATGANVLTF

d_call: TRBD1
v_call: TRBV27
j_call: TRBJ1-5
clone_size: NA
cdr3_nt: TGTGCCAGCAGTCCATCCGGACAGGGCCGTCAGCCCCAGCATTTT
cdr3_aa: CASSPSGQGRQPQHF

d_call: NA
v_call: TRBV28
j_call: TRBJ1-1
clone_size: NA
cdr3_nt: TGTGCCAGCGGGCTTCGCAGGGGTTTCGGGGACACTGAAGCTTTCTTT
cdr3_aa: CASGLRRGFGDTEAFF

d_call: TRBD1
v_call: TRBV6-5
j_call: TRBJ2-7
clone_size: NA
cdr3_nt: TGTGCCAGCAGTTACTCCGGGACAGCCTCCTACGAGCAGTACTTC
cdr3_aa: CASSYSGTASYEQYF

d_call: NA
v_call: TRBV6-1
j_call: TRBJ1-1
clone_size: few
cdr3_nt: TGTGCCAGCAGTAACCGGGGATTCGCTGAAGCTTTCTTT
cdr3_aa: CASSNRGFAEAFF

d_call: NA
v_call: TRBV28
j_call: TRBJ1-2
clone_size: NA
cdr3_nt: TGTGCCAGCCAAACCAGGAGGGGAGAAGAAGGCTACACCTTC
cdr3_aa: CASQTRRGEEGYTF

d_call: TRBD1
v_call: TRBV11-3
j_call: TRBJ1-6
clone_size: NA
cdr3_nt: TGTGCCAGCAGCTTCTTGACAGGGGGCCAGTCACCCCTCCACTTT
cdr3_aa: CASSFLTGGQSPLHF

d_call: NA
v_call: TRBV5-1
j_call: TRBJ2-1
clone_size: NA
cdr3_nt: TGCGCCAGCAGCCCCGGACTGGTCTTAGGGGAGCAGTTCTTC
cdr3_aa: CASSPGLVLGEQFF

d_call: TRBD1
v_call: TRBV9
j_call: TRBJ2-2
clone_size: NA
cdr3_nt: TGTGCCAGCAGCGAGAGGACAGGGAACACCGGGGAGCTGTTTTTT
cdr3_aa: CASSERTGNTGELFF

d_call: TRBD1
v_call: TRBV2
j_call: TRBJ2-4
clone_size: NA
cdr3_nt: TGTGCCAGCACCAGACAGGGGGGCAAAAACATTCAGTACTTC
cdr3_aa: CASTRQGGKNIQYF

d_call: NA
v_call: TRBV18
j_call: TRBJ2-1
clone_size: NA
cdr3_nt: TGTGCCAGCTCACCACCAACTAGGGTGTCCTACAATGAGCAGTTCTTC
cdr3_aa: CASSPPTRVSYNEQFF

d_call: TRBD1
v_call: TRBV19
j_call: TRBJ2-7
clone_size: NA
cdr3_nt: TGTGCCAGTAGTCCCCGTCGGGACAGGGGGCGCGTGTACGAGCAGTACTTC
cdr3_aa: CASSPRRDRGRVYEQYF

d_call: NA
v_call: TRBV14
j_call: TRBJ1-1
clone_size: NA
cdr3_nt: TGTGCCAGCAGCCTCCGTGGGGGGACTGAAGCTTTCTTT
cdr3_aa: CASSLRGGTEAFF

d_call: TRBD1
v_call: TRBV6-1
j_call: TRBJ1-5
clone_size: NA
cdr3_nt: TGTGCCAGCAGTGCCCTGACAGGGGTCGGAGCAAATCAGCCCCAGCATTTT
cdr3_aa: CASSALTGVGANQPQHF

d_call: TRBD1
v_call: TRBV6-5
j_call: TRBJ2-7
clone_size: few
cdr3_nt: TGTGCCAGCACCGGGACAGGGCAAAACTCCTACGAGCAGTACTTC
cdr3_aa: CASTGTGQNSYEQYF

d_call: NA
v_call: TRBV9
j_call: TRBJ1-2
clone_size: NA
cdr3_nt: TGTGCCAGCAGCGCCGGGGCTAACTATGGCTACACCTTC
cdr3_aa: CASSAGANYGYTF

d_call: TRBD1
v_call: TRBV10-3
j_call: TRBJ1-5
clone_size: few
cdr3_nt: TGTGCCGCCCAGGGGGAAGGAGATCAGCCCCAGCATTTT
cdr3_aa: CAAQGEGDQPQHF

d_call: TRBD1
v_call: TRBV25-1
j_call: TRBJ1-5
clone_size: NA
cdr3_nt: TGTGCCAGCAGTGACCTGACAGGGGGCATGGAGCCCCAGCATTTT
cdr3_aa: CASSDLTGGMEPQHF

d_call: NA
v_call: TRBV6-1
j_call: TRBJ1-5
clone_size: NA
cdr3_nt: TGTGCCAGCAGTGACAGGGGTAATCAGCCCCAGCATTTT
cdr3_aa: CASSDRGNQPQHF

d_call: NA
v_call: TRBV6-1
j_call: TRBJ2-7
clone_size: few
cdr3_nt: TGTGCCAGCAGTGAATCGGTGAGGGCGGCTAACCTCTACGAGCAGTACTTC
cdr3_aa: CASSESVRAANLYEQYF

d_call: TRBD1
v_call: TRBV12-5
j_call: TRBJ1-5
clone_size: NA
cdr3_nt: TGTGCTAGTGGTTTGCCAATGACAGGGGGTCACCAGCCCCAGCATTTT
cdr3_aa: CASGLPMTGGHQPQHF

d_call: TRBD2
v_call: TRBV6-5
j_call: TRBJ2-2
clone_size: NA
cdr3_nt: TGTGCCAGCAGTTATAATAGCGGGAGCAGTCCCGGGGAGCTGTTTTTT
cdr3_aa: CASSYNSGSSPGELFF

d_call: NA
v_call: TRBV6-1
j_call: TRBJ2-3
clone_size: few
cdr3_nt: TGTGCCAGCAGTAACGAGCCGGGACTGGAAGATACGCAGTATTTT
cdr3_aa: CASSNEPGLEDTQYF

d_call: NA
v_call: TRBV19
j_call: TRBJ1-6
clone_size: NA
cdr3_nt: TGTGCCAGTAGTTCCCGACAGGATTCACCCCTCCACTTT
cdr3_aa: CASSSRQDSPLHF

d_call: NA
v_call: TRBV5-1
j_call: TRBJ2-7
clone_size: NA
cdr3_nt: TGCGCCAGCAGCTTGGTTGGCGGAACCTACGAGCAGTACTTC
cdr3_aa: CASSLVGGTYEQYF

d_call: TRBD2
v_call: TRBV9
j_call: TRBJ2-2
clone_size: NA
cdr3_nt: TGTGCCAGCAGCGTAGGTCGACTAGCGGGAGTACTCGGGGAGCTGTTTTTT
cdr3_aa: CASSVGRLAGVLGELFF

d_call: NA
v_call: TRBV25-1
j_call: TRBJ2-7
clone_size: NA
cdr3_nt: TGTGCCAGCAGTGCGGTATCCTACGAGCAGTACTTC
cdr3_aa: CASSAVSYEQYF

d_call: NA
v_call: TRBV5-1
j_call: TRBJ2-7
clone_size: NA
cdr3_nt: TGCGCCAGCAGCTTGACGGGTGTGGCCTACGAGCAGTACTTC
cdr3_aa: CASSLTGVAYEQYF

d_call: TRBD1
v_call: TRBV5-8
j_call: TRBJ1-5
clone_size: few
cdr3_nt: TGTGCCAGCAGCGGGGACAGGGACAATCAGCCCCAGCATTTT
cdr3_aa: CASSGDRDNQPQHF

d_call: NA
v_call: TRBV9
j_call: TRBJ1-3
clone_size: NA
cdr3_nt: TGTGCCAGCAGCGTACGGAGCTCTGGAAACACCATATATTTT
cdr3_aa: CASSVRSSGNTIYF

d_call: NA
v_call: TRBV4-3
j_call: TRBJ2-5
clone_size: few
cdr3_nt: TGCGCCAGCAGCCAAGATGGGCAGGAAGAAGAGACCCAGTACTTC
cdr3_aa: CASSQDGQEEETQYF

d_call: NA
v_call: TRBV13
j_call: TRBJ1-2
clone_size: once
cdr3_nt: TGTGCCAGCATGGAGCCGGGGGGACTCTATGGCTACACCTTC
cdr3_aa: CASMEPGGLYGYTF